This T cell receptor beta chain is from a study of blood T cell repertoires in COVID-19 (dated by TCRdb to about 2020). With respect to the entire study: Samples covering the acute and convalescent phases of COVID-19 were provided by collaborators in the United States, Italy and Spain. The prospective study material was composed of cDNA or gDNA derived from T cells, B-cell-depleted T cells, or PBMCs. Subjects who had been exposed to COVID-19, were actively infected with it, or had recovered from it provided the deeply sampled blood TCRbeta repertoires that made up the dataset. Samples were obtained from the ongoing ImmuneRACE study (first 160 participants) and from approximately 1,200 subjects provided by 6 global collaborators. The repertoires were released in a freely available public database intended as a resource for research on the immune response to SARS-CoV-2. Where available, HLA class I and class II types were obtained from metadata supplied by the sample provider rather than from assay-based typing. A de-identified subject ID, COVID-19 status, age in years and sex were almost always included in the sample metadata.

Enrolling through a virtual design, the prospective study's participants ranged in age from about 18 to 100 years and lived across some 22 United States geographic areas. To assign participants to cohorts, the prospective study relied on clinical history that participants themselves reported in a screening survey and a study questionnaire. Exposed participants had been in contact with someone with a PCR-confirmed or clinician-diagnosed COVID-19 case within 2 weeks of study entry. Each participant in the prospective study had whole blood, serum and a nasopharyngeal or oropharyngeal swab collected by mobile phlebotomists. Participants in the prospective study had the option to provide additional blood draws and questionnaires over a roughly 2-month period. Prospective study blood samples were shipped either frozen or at room temperature before DNA extraction. On this clone itself: No antigen is known for it. No qualities accompany the bases; no much larger clone lies one base away.

TCRbeta CDR3 regions were amplified from genomic DNA using the immunoSEQ Assay, a bias-controlled multiplex PCR. Per the authors' processing: The number of nucleated cells in each sample was estimated from the amplification of reference gene primers within the assay. Sequence reads were collapsed and filtered to measure the absolute abundance of every unique TCRbeta CDR3 rearrangement. For each sample, productive Simpson clonality was calculated by taking the square root of Simpson's diversity index across productive rearrangements. TCRdb mirrors the immuneACCESS table, restricted to in-frame sequences. Some clones are absent from its copies; in checked studies, under half trace to an unresolved V gene, and the reason for the others is unknown. That table furnishes V, J and clone size, whereas the DNA furnished D and trimming. The sample table lists some 300,000 clones, around nine tenths of them with a count of one. The ten largest make up roughly 2.8% of the sample.

The paper as a whole reports these results and caveats: How much clinical and demographic metadata was included differed by source and by participant, and the metadata was provided uncurated.

The CDR3 contains 17 residues, cysteine and phenylalanine counted. CDR3 DNA only is kept here, 51 bases in frame from base 1. The junction carries 16 bases between V and J, which are trimmed by 1 base and 1 base respectively. Reading the germline V gene gives CDR1 KGHSH and CDR2 LQKENI. This clonotype originated in a woman in her fifties or sixties who had been exposed to COVID-19. The chain is assembled from TRBV18 and TRBJ1-1; the D region possibly corresponds to TRBD1 (5 bases align). The specimen was PBMCs or T cells enriched from blood (not recorded which). The DNA reads as follows: TGTGCCAGCTCACCACTTTTAGAGGCAGGGTCGAACACTGAAGCTTTCTTT. This codes for CASSPLLEAGSNTEAFF.